The 18 T cell receptor beta chains listed next were all sequenced from one sample in a study of T cells in Graves' hyperthyroidism and ophthalmopathy. What was amplified from RNA transcripts were TCR beta CDR3 regions. HTBI primers drove first-round RT-PCR of the TCR CDR3. In TCRdb, the multiplex PCR reads were re-called with MiXCR into one record per CDR3 protein. The sample records about 640,000 distinct CDR3 sequences, roughly 45% being singletons. Sequenced sample: peripheral blood or thyroid tissue (not recorded which). The source of these receptors is an adult man with Graves' disease, either hyperthyroidism or ophthalmopathy (not recorded which).

Regarding this clonotype: A much bigger clone sits one base away, suggesting this may be a read error. The genes are TRBV7-6 and TRBJ1-1; D is ambiguous. The CDR3 extends over 13 amino acids. Germline CDR1 reads SGHVS; CDR2 reads FNYEAQ. CDR3 residues: CANSLVAGGEAFF. Here the CDR3 DNA reads TGTGCCAACAGCTTAGTGGCTGGCGGTGAAGCTTTCTTT.

This chain connects TRBV7-8 to TRBJ2-7; D ambiguous. V was pared by 6 bases and J by 2 bases, with 11 bases between. The CDR3 extends over 13 amino acids. Germline V gene data show CDR1 as SGHVS and CDR2 as FQNEAQ. In nucleotides, the CDR3 is TGTGCCAGCAGTTCGCTTAACGCCTACGAGCAGTACTTC. Translating gives CASSSLNAYEQYF.

Concerning this clonotype itself: Since the CDR3 does not end with the conserved phenylalanine or tryptophan, this likely comes from a read error. No DNA is shown, since the ends of the CDR3 on it are uncertain; the CDR3 is the one TCRdb lists. The J gene is TRBJ2-7, the V gene TRBV15. The germline V gene encodes CDR1 LNHNV and CDR2 YYDKDF (reference sequence). The CDR3 is 8 amino acids long, termini counted. Here the CDR3 reads CATSSYPR.

This clonotype occurred many times. The chain is built from TRBV20-1 and TRBJ1-2, with 9 bases that match TRBD1. Unmatched junction bases numbered 5, after V lost 4 bases and J lost 8 bases. This CDR3 region has 12 residues. Germline CDR1 reads DFQATT; CDR2 reads SNEGSKA (reference sequence). The CDR3: CSATQGARGYTF. The CDR3 region has the DNA TGCAGTGCTACACAGGGGGCGAGAGGCTACACCTTC.

The V and J genes are TRBV19 and TRBJ1-5; D remains ambiguous. Trimming stripped 8 bases from V and 9 bases from J, with 20 bases between. The germline V gene has CDR1 LNHDA and CDR2 SQIVND (reference sequence). The CDR3 runs to 14 residues. CDR3 bases: TGTGCCAGTGTTCGGACCGCGACTCAGTCGCCCCAGCATTTT. Residues: CASVRTATQSPQHF.

The chain is built from TRBV25-1 and TRBJ1-3, with TRBD1 as a possible D gene (6 bases). This CDR3 is built from 14 residues. CDR1 is MGHDK, CDR2 SYGVNS, per germline. Trimming shortened V by 2 bases and J by 8 bases, and 13 bases separated the two germline ends. This CDR3 reads CASSEKAGAYTIYF. DNA for the CDR3: TGTGCCAGCAGTGAAAAGGCGGGGGCTTACACCATATATTTT.

The V call is TRBV12-3 or TRBV12-4, the J call TRBJ1-5; weak D call: TRBD1 (6 bases). The CDR3 extends over 15 amino acids. V lost 7 bases to trimming and J lost 5 bases, with 18 bases between them. For the CDR3, the DNA is TGTGCCAGCACCTCAAGCGGGGGGGGCGATCAGCCCCAGCATTTT. Amino acid sequence: CASTSSGGGDQPQHF.

The V and J genes are TRBV10-3 and TRBJ1-2, with D possibly matching TRBD1 (6 bases). The CDR3 is made up of 15 amino acids. The germline gives CDR1 ENHRY, CDR2 SYGVKD. V was trimmed by 6 bases and J by 3 bases, leaving 17 bases between them. This CDR3 is CAIRADRSKDYGYTF. As DNA, the CDR3 is TGTGCCATCAGGGCCGACAGGTCAAAGGACTATGGCTACACCTTC.

This clonotype has a handful of counts. V and J are TRBV19 and TRBJ2-6; TRBD1 aligns across 8 bases. Germline V lookup: CDR1 LNHDA, CDR2 SQIVND (reference sequence). This CDR3 has 17 residues. The junction had 10 bases not matched to a gene; V was cut back by 5 bases and J by 4 bases. CDR3 protein: CASSVTRQGNGANVLTF. Written as DNA, the CDR3 is TGTGCCAGTAGTGTGACCAGACAGGGGAACGGGGCCAACGTCCTGACTTTC.

This clonotype showed up just a few times. Given a much more abundant clone one base away, this may be a read error. The J gene is TRBJ1-1, the V gene TRBV7-8; D is undetermined. The germline gives CDR1 SGHVS, CDR2 FQNEAQ. The CDR3 is made up of 13 amino acids. Trimming left V 5 bases short and J 0 bases short, with 7 bases between. This CDR3 is CASSQAMNTEAFF. For the CDR3, the DNA is TGTGCCAGCAGCCAAGCGATGAACACTGAAGCTTTCTTT.

This clonotype was picked up a small number of times. The chain uses TRBV12-3 or TRBV12-4 and TRBJ1-6; 7 positions agree with TRBD1. After removal of 2 bases from V and 9 bases from J, the junction contained 4 bases not matched to a gene. This CDR3 has 14 residues. The CDR3 sequence is CASSLKGGISPLHF. The CDR3 region has the DNA TGTGCCAGCAGTTTAAAAGGGGGCATTTCACCCCTCCACTTT.

The CDR3 region is CAIGPRGKETQYF. Here the CDR3 DNA reads TGTGCCATCGGTCCCAGGGGCAAAGAGACCCAGTACTTC. This sequence joins TRBV2 and TRBJ2-5; a weak D match, TRBD1 (6 bases). From germline, CDR1 is SNHLY and CDR2 FYNNEI. CDR3 length: 13 amino acids. Trimming left V 10 bases short and J 3 bases short, with 15 bases between. The full variable domain, completed using reference TRBV2 and TRBJ2-5, is EPEVTQTPSHQVTQMGQEVILRCVPISNHLYFYWYRQILGQKVEFLVSFYNNEISEKSEIFDDQFSVERPDGSNFTLKIRSTKLEDSAMYFCAIGPRGKETQYFGPGTRLLVL.

In its sample, this clonotype was seen many times. This rearrangement joins TRBV25-1 to TRBJ2-7, with TRBD1 matching 7 bases. The J segment lost 4 bases and the V segment lost 0 bases, leaving 3 bases of the junction unmatched. The CDR3 spans 14 residues. In germline, CDR1 is MGHDK, CDR2 SYGVNS. The CDR3 region is CASSEYGTAYEQYF. CDR3 bases: TGTGCCAGCAGTGAATACGGGACAGCATACGAGCAGTACTTC.

The CDR3 DNA reads TGTGCCAGCAATCTAGCGGGCCTTAACACCGGGGAGCTGTTTTTT. As protein: CASNLAGLNTGELFF. This chain joins TRBV6-1 and TRBJ2-2; TRBD2 matches 8 bases. The CDR3 consists of 15 residues. The germline V gene has CDR1 MNHNS and CDR2 SASEGT. The V gene end was trimmed by 7 bases and the J gene end by 2 bases; junction bases not matched to a gene: 6.

The chain employs TRBV20-1 and TRBJ2-7; TRBD2 agrees at 7 bases. Germline V CDR1 and CDR2: DFQATT, SNEGSKA (reference sequence). The V gene end was trimmed by 0 bases and the J gene end by 3 bases; junction bases not matched to a gene: 8. The CDR3 is 15 amino acids. In DNA form, the CDR3 reads TGCAGTGCTAGAGATGTTTGGGCGGGAGACTACGAGCAGTACTTC. It codes for CSARDVWAGDYEQYF.

The chain joins TRBV29-1 to TRBJ1-3; 8 bases map to TRBD1. In germline, CDR1 is SQVTM, CDR2 ANQGSEA. The ends lost 6 bases at V and 2 bases at J; junction bases unmatched: 6. The CDR3 covers 14 residues. This CDR3 reads CSVRRQGTGNTIYF. In DNA, the CDR3 is TGCAGCGTGAGGCGACAGGGGACTGGAAACACCATATATTTT.

There are a few counts of this clonotype. The CDR3: CASSASGSVSYEQYF. The DNA of the CDR3 is TGTGCCAGCAGCGCCTCCGGGTCTGTCTCCTACGAGCAGTACTTC. J is TRBJ2-7 and V is TRBV7-9, with no clear D. Germline CDR1 and CDR2: SEHNR and FQNEAQ (reference sequence). The CDR3 sequence is 15 residues long. V lost 5 bases to trimming and J lost 0 bases, with 14 bases between them.

The chain combines TRBV20-1 with TRBJ2-7; TRBD1 is a possible D gene (5 bases). The V and J ends lost 0 bases and 11 bases respectively, with 20 bases between them. CDR1 is DFQATT and CDR2 is SNEGSKA in the germline V gene (reference sequence). This CDR3 spans 14 amino acids. CDR3 in DNA: TGCAGTGCTAGAGAGGCGCAGGGAAGTAGATGGGAGTACTTC. Its translation: CSAREAQGSRWEYF.